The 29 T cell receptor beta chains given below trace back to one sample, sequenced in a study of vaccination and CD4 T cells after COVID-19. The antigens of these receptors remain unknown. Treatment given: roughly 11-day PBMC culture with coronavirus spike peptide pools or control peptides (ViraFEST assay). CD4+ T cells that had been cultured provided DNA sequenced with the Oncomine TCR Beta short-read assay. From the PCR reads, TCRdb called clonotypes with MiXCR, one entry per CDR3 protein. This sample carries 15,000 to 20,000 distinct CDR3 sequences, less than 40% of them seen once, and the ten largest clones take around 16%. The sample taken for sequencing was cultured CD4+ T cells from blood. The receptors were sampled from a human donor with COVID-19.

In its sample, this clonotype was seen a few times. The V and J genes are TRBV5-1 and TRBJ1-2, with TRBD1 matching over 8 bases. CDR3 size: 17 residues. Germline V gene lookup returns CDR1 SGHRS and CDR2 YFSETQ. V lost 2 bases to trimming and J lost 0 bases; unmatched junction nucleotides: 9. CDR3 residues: CASSFGQGAPSNYGYTF. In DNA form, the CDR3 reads TGCGCCAGCAGCTTTGGGCAGGGGGCTCCCTCTAACTATGGCTACACCTTC. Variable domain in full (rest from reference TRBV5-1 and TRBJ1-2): KAGVTQTPRYLIKTRGQQVTLSCSPISGHRSVSWYQQTPGQGLQFLFEYFSETQRNKGNFPGRFSGRQFSNSRSEMNVSTLELGDSALYLCASSFGQGAPSNYGYTFGSGTRLTVV.

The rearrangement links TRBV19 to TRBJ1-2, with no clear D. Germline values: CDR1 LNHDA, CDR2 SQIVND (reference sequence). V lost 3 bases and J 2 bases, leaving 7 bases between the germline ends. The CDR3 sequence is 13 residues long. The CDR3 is CASSIPGNYGYTF. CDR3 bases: TGTGCCAGTAGTATCCCAGGCAACTATGGCTACACCTTC.

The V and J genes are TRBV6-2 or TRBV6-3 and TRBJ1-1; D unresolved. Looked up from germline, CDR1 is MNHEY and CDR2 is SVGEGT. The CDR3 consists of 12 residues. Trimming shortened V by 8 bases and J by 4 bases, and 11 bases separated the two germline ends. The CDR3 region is CASGWAGTEAFF. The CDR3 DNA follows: TGTGCCAGCGGGTGGGCGGGCACTGAAGCTTTCTTT.

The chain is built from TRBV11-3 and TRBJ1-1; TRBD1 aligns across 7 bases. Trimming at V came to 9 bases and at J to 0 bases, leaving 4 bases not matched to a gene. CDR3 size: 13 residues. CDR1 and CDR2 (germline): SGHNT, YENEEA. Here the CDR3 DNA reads TGTGCCAGTCCGACAGGGATGAACACTGAAGCTTTCTTT. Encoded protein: CASPTGMNTEAFF.

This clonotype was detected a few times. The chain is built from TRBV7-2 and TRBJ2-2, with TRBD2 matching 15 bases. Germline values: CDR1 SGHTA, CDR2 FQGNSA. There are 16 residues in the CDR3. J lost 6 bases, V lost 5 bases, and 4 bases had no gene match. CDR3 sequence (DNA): TGTGCCAGCAGCCTCCGGACTAGCGGGGGGGCCGGGGAGCTGTTTTTT. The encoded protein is CASSLRTSGGAGELFF.

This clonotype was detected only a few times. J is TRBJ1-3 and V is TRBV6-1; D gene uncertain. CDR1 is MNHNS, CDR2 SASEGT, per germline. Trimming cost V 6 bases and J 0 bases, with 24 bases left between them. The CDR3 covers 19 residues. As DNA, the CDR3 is TGTGCCAGCAGACAGCCCGCCCAAGGGCGGCCTATCTCTGGAAACACCATATATTTT. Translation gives CASRQPAQGRPISGNTIYF.

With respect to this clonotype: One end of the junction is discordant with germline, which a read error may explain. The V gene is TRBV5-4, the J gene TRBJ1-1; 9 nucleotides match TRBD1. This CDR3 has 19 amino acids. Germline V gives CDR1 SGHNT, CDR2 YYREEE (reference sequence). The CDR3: CASTLNYRTGQGMNTEAFF. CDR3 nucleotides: TGTGCCAGCACCTTGAACTATCGGACGGGACAGGGTATGAACACTGAAGCTTTCTTT.

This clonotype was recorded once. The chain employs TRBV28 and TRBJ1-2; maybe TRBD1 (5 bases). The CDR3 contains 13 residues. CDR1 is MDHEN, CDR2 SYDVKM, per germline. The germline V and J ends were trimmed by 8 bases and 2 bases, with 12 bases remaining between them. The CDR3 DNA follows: TGTGCCAGCTCAGGGATGAAGAACTATGGCTACACCTTC. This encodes CASSGMKNYGYTF.

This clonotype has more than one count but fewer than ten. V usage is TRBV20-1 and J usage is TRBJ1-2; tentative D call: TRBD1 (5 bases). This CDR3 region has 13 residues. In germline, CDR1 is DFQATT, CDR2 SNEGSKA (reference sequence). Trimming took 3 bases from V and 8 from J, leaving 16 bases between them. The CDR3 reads CSASLAGGSGYTF. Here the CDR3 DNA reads TGCAGTGCTAGCCTCGCGGGGGGGTCCGGCTACACCTTC.

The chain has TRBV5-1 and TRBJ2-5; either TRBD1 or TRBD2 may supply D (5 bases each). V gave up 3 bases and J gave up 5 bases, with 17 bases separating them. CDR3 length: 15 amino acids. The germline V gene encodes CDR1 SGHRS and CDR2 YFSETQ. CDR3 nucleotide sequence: TGCGCCAGCAGCTACACCGGGACGGGCAGGGAGACCCAGTACTTC. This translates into CASSYTGTGRETQYF. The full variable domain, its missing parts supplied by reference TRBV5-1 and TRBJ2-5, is KAGVTQTPRYLIKTRGQQVTLSCSPISGHRSVSWYQQTPGQGLQFLFEYFSETQRNKGNFPGRFSGRQFSNSRSEMNVSTLELGDSALYLCASSYTGTGRETQYFGPGTRLLVL.

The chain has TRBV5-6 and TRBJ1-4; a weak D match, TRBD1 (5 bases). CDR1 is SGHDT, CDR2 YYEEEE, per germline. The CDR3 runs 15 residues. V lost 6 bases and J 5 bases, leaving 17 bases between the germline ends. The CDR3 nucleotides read TGTGCCAGCACCTCGGACGGGGCTACAAATGAAAAACTGTTTTTT. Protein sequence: CASTSDGATNEKLFF.

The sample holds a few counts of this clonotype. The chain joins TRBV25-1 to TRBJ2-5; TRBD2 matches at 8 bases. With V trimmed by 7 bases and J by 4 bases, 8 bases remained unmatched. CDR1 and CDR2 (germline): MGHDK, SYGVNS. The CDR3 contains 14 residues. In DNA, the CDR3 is TGTGCCAGCACCCTGCGGGGGGCCCTAGAGACCCAGTACTTC. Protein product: CASTLRGALETQYF.

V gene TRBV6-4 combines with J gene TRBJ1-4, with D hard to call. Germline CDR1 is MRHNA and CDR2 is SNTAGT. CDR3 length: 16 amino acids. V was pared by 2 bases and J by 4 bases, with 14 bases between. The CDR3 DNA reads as TGTGCCAGCAGTGACCCGCGGCCATATGATAATGAAAAACTGTTTTTT. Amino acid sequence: CASSDPRPYDNEKLFF.

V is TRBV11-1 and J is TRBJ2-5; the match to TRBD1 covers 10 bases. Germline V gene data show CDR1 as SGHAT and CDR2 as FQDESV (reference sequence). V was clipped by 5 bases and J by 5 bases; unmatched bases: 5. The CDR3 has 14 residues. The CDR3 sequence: CASSPTGGVETQYF. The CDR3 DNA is TGTGCCAGCAGCCCGACAGGGGGCGTTGAGACCCAGTACTTC.

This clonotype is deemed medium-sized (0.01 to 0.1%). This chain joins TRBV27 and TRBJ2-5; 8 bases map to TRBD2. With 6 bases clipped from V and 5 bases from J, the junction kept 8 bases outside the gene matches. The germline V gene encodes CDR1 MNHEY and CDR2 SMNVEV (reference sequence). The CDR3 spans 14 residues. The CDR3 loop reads CASSQNGLAETQYF. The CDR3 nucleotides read TGTGCCAGCAGCCAGAATGGACTAGCTGAGACCCAGTACTTC.

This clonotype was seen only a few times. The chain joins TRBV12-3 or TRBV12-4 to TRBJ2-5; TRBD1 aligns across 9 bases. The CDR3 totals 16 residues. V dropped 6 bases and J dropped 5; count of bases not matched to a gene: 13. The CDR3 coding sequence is TGTGCCAGCAGGATAGGAGGGACAGGGCTTTCGGAGACCCAGTACTTC. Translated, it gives CASRIGGTGLSETQYF.

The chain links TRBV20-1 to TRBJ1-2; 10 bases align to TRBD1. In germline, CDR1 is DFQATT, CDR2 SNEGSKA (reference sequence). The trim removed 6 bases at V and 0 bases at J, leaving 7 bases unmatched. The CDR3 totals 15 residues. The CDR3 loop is CSAPDRGLSNYGYTF. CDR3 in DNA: TGCAGTGCCCCCGACAGGGGGCTGTCTAACTATGGCTACACCTTC.

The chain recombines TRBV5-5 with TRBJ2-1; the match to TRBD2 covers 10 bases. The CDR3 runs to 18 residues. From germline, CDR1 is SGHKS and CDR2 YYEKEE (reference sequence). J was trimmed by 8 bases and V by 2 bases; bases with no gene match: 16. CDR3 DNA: TGTGCCAGCAGCTTTAGGATCGCTAGCGGGGGCCCGAGGTATGAGCAGTTCTTC. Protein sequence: CASSFRIASGGPRYEQFF.

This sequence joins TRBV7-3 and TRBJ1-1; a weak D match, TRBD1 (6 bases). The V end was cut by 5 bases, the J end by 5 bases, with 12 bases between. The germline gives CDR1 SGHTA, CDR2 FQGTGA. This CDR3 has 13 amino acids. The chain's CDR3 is CASSPIRGTEAFF. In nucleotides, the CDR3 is TGTGCCAGCAGCCCAATCAGGGGAACTGAAGCTTTCTTT.

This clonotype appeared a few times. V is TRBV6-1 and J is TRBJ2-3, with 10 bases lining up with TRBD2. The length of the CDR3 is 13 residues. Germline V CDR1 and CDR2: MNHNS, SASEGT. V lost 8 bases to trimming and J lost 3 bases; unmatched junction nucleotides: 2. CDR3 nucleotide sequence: TGTGCCAGCGGTAGCGGGGGGACAGATACGCAGTATTTT. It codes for CASGSGGTDTQYF.

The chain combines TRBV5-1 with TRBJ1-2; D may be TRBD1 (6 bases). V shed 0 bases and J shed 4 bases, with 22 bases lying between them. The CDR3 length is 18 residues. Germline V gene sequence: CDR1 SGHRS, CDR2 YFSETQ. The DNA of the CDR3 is TGCGCCAGCAGCTTGGCCGGCAGGGGCGGCGGAGAACGCTATGGCTACACCTTC. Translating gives CASSLAGRGGGERYGYTF.

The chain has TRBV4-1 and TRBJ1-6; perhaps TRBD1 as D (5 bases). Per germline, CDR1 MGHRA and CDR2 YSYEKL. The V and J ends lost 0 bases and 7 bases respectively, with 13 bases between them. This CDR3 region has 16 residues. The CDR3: CASSQDQQDKNSPLHF. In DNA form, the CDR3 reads TGCGCCAGCAGCCAAGATCAGCAGGACAAGAATTCACCCCTCCACTTT.

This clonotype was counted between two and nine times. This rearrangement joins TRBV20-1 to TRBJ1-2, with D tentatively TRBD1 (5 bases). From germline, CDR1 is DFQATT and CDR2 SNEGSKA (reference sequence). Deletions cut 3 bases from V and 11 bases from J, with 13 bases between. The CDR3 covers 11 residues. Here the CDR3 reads CSARISSGYTF. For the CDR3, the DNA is TGCAGTGCTAGGATTTCTTCAGGGTACACCTTC.

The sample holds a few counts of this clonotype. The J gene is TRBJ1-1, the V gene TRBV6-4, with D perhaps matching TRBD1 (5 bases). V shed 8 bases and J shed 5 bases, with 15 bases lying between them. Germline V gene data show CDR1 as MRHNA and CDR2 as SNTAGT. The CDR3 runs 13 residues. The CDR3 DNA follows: TGTGCCAGCCGTCGGGGGGTAAATACTGAAGCTTTCTTT. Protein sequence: CASRRGVNTEAFF.

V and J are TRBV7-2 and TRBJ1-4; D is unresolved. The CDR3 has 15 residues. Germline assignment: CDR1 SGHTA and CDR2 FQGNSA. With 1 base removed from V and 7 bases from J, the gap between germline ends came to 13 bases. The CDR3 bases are TGTGCCAGCAGCTTAGGGGGTCGGCGGGTTGAAAAACTGTTTTTT. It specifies CASSLGGRRVEKLFF.

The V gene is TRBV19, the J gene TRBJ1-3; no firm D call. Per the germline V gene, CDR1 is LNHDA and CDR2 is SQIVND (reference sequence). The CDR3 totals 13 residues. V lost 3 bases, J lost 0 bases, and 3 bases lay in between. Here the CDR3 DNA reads TGTGCCAGTAGTATCGGCTCTGGAAACACCATATATTTT. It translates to CASSIGSGNTIYF. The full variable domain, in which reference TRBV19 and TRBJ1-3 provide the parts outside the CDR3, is DGGITQSPKYLFRKEGQNVTLSCEQNLNHDAMYWYRQDPGQGLRLIYYSQIVNDFQKGDIAEGYSVSREKKESFPLTVTSAQKNPTAFYLCASSIGSGNTIYFGEGSWLTVV.

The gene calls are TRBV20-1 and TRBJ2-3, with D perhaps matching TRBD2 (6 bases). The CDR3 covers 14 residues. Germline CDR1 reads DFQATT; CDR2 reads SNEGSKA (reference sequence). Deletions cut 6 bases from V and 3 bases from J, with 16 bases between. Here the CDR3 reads CSAPLAGRTDTQYF. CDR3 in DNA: TGCAGTGCCCCCCTGGCGGGGAGGACAGATACGCAGTATTTT.

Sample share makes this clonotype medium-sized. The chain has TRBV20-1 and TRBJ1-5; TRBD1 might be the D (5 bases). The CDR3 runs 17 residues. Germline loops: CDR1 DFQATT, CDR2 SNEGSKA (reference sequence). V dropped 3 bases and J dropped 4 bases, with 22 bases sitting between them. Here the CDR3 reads CSASKLSGTEVNQPQHF. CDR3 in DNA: TGCAGTGCTAGCAAACTGTCCGGGACGGAGGTAAATCAGCCCCAGCATTTT.

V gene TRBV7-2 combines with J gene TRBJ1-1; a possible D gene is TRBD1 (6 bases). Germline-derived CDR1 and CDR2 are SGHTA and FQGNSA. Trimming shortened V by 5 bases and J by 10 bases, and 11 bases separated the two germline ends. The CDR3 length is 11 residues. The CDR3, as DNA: TGTGCCAGCAGCATCGGACAGTCAGCTTTCTTT. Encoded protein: CASSIGQSAFF.